This TCR beta chain was observed in a study of patients and donors after allogeneic stem cell transplantation. MiXCR, run by TCRdb on the RT-PCR reads, gives a single entry per CDR3 protein. Counted here are roughly 140,000 distinct CDR3 sequences, 30% to 45% occurring once; the ten biggest clones make up 50%. The CDR3 is 12 residues long. Germline CDR1 MNHEY, CDR2 SVGEGT. V was pared by 5 bases and J by 5 bases, with 9 bases between. The source material was blood, either unsorted or a sorted T cell fraction (not recorded which). V usage is TRBV6-2 or TRBV6-3 and J usage is TRBJ1-1; D uncertain. The clonotype comes from a human donor who was either an allogeneic HSCT recipient or a stem cell or donor lymphocyte infusion donor (not recorded which). It is not recorded whose cells these are; they may come from a transplant donor. In DNA form, the CDR3 reads TGTGCCAGCAGTCACGGGAGGACTGAAGCTTTCTTT. Amino acid sequence: CASSHGRTEAFF.